Each of the 20 T cell receptor beta chains below was sequenced from the same sample in a study of T cells in women clearing cervical HPV infection. Repertoires were generated with immunoSEQ multiplex PCR, while TCRdb's copy carries only in-frame clones and drops some. Its clone listing holds under 45,000 clones. The sequenced sample was blood buffy coat. The receptors shown here come from a woman between 18 and 69 years old with a cervical HPV16 infection that either progressed to CIN3+ or cleared (not recorded which).

As regards this clone: The read ends 3 residues before the CDR3 terminus; that terminus is restored from the germline J gene. V is TRBV5-1 and J is TRBJ2-5; 9 bases fit TRBD2. The CDR3 totals 15 residues. The trim removed 0 bases at V and 6 bases at J, leaving 6 bases unmatched. Germline assignment: CDR1 SGHRS and CDR2 YFSETQ. CDR3 DNA (partial): TGCGCCAGCAGCTTGGATGTTGCGGGAGGGCAGACC. Encoded protein: CASSLDVAGGQT. In full, the CDR3 is CASSLDVAGGQTQYF.

Details on this clone: The CDR3 end lies 3 residues beyond the end of the read and is filled in from the germline J gene. The gene calls are TRBV2 and TRBJ2-5; TRBD2 matches at 8 bases. J lost 1 base, V lost 6 bases, and 7 bases had no gene match. This CDR3 has 15 amino acids. Looked up from germline, CDR1 is SNHLY and CDR2 is FYNNEI. The CDR3 DNA, read in part, is TGTGCCAGCAGGGCTTTAGCGGGACTCCAAGAGACC. It codes for CASRALAGLQET. The complete CDR3 reads CASRALAGLQETQYF.

As to this clone: The read stops 3 residues short of the end of the CDR3; the missing end is completed from the germline J gene. The gene calls are TRBV12-3 or TRBV12-4 and TRBJ2-7, with D perhaps matching TRBD1 (6 bases). The CDR3 sequence is 13 residues long. V was cut by 6 bases and J by 5 bases, with 14 bases left in between. CDR3 DNA (partial): TGTGCCAGCAGCAACAGGGATTTCGACGAG. It translates to CASSNRDFDE. In full, the CDR3 reads CASSNRDFDEQYF.

The CDR3 protein is CSASSRVRAEKLFF. The covered CDR3 bases are TGCAGTGCTAGTTCGAGGGTGAGGGCTGAAAAA. The rearrangement uses TRBV20-1 and TRBJ1-4; D uncertain. The observed sequence ends 3 residues before the CDR3 terminus, with the missing tail filled in from the germline J gene. The CDR3 covers 14 residues. Looked up from germline, CDR1 is DFQATT and CDR2 is SNEGSKA (reference sequence). V shed 3 bases and J shed 7 bases, with 15 bases lying between them.

As regards this clone: Read coverage stops 3 residues before the CDR3 terminus; the germline J gene supplies the remainder. The chain uses TRBV29-1 and TRBJ2-7, with 11 bases fitting TRBD1. The germline V gene has CDR1 SQVTM and CDR2 ANQGSEA. V lost 4 bases, J lost 2 bases, and 4 bases stayed unmatched. CDR3 length: 14 residues. The covered CDR3 bases are TGCAGCGTTGTCGGGACAGGGGGTCCCTACGAG. Translated: CSVVGTGGPYE. In full, the CDR3 is CSVVGTGGPYEQYF.

With respect to this clone: The read comes to an end 3 residues before the CDR3 does, leaving the germline J gene to fill in the end. The V gene is TRBV6-2 or TRBV6-3, the J gene TRBJ1-2; D not resolved. This CDR3 spans 12 amino acids. Germline CDR1 MNHEY, CDR2 SVGEGT. CDR3 bases read: TGTGCCAGCGGACTACTCGACAACGAC. Its translation: CASGLLDND. The complete CDR3 protein is CASGLLDNDYTF.

With respect to this clone: The read terminates 3 residues ahead of where the CDR3 ends, so the germline J gene completes it. J is TRBJ2-7 and V is TRBV20-1; 9 bases fit TRBD1. CDR3 length: 14 amino acids. Germline V gene sequence: CDR1 DFQATT, CDR2 SNEGSKA (reference sequence). Trimming removed 5 bases from V and 2 bases from J; junction bases left unmatched: 7. The part of the CDR3 DNA that was read is TGCAGTGCTTTGTCGGACAGGGGAACCTACGAG. It is translated as CSALSDRGTYE. The CDR3, in full, reads CSALSDRGTYEQYF.

Concerning this clone itself: The sequenced fragment ends 3 residues before the CDR3 boundary, so the rest is inferred from the germline J gene. The V gene is TRBV20-1, the J gene TRBJ2-3, with 7 bases fitting TRBD2. The CDR3 has 15 amino acids. Losses at the gene ends were 6 bases for V and 3 bases for J; bases not matched to a gene: 12. Germline V gene sequence: CDR1 DFQATT, CDR2 SNEGSKA (reference sequence). CDR3 bases read: TGCAGTGCCCCGGAGTGGGGAGGGGCGACAGATACG. It yields the protein CSAPEWGGATDT. The whole CDR3 region reads CSAPEWGGATDTQYF.

Concerning this clone: The read ends 3 residues before the CDR3 terminus; that terminus is restored from the germline J gene. The chain carries TRBV10-3 and TRBJ2-7, with TRBD2 matching 9 bases. Germline CDR1 is ENHRY and CDR2 is SYGVKD. The ends lost 8 bases at V and 2 bases at J; junction bases unmatched: 10. This CDR3 spans 15 amino acids. The CDR3 region is CAIGSSGAGTYEQYF. The sequenced part of the CDR3 DNA is TGTGCCATCGGGTCTAGCGGGGCTGGGACCTACGAG.

In the case of this clone: The CDR3 end is not reached by the read, which stops 3 residues before it; the germline J gene fills it in. V gene TRBV19 combines with J gene TRBJ1-5, with 10 nucleotides matching TRBD1. The germline gives CDR1 LNHDA, CDR2 SQIVND (reference sequence). This CDR3 is built from 15 residues. V lost 6 bases and J lost 3; bases outside the gene matches: 5. The CDR3 loop is CASSLTGGNNQPQHF. Partial CDR3 DNA: TGTGCCAGTAGCTTGACAGGGGGCAACAATCAGCCC.

As regards this clone: Read sequence stops 3 residues before the CDR3 end, and the germline J gene provides the missing end. This chain uses TRBV5-6 with TRBJ1-6; possibly TRBD1 for D (6 bases). Trimming removed 4 bases at V and 7 bases at J, with 12 bases between. CDR1 and CDR2 from the germline V gene are SGHDT and YYEEEE. The CDR3 runs 14 residues. CDR3 DNA (partial): TGTGCCAGCAGCCCTAGGGGGAAAAATTCACCC. Translating gives CASSPRGKNSP. In full, the CDR3 is CASSPRGKNSPLHF.

As regards this clone: The observed sequence ends 3 residues before the CDR3 terminus, with the missing tail filled in from the germline J gene. The rearrangement uses TRBV28 and TRBJ2-2; TRBD1 is a possible D gene (7 bases). The CDR3 has 16 amino acids. Trimming removed 3 bases from V and 5 bases from J, with 16 bases in between. From germline, CDR1 is MDHEN and CDR2 SYDVKM. The covered CDR3 bases are TGTGCCAGCAGTTTCGGAGGGGGCGCGAGGACCGGGGAG. Encoded protein: CASSFGGGARTGE. The whole CDR3 reads CASSFGGGARTGELFF.

As to this clone: The read halts 3 residues ahead of the CDR3 end, with the missing end drawn from the germline J gene. V and J are TRBV5-1 and TRBJ1-4; no reliable D call. Deletions cut 4 bases from V and 8 bases from J, with 9 bases between. Looked up from germline, CDR1 is SGHRS and CDR2 is YFSETQ. CDR3 length: 12 residues. This CDR3 is CASSRDGEKLFF. CDR3 DNA (partial): TGCGCCAGCAGCCGCGACGGGGAAAAA.

Concerning this clone itself: The sequenced fragment ends 3 residues before the CDR3 boundary, so the rest is inferred from the germline J gene. This sequence joins TRBV20-1 and TRBJ2-1, with 12 bases lining up with TRBD2. V lost 1 base to trimming and J lost 7 bases; unmatched junction nucleotides: 14. Per the germline V gene, CDR1 is DFQATT and CDR2 is SNEGSKA (reference sequence). This CDR3 is 18 amino acids long. The covered CDR3 bases are TGCAGTGCTAGAGGGCTAGCGGGGGGGCCCTACCGGGAGAATGAG. As protein: CSARGLAGGPYRENE. The complete CDR3 protein is CSARGLAGGPYRENEQFF.

Concerning this clone itself: The read comes to an end 3 residues before the CDR3 does, leaving the germline J gene to fill in the end. V gene TRBV12-5 combines with J gene TRBJ2-1; the D is unclear. The CDR3 runs to 11 residues. The V and J ends lost 7 bases and 3 bases respectively, with 4 bases between them. The germline V gene encodes CDR1 LGHNT and CDR2 FRNRAP. CDR3 protein: CASERYNEQFF. The CDR3 DNA, read in part, is TGTGCTAGTGAGCGCTACAATGAG.

In the case of this clone: The observed sequence ends 3 residues before the CDR3 terminus, with the missing tail filled in from the germline J gene. The chain has TRBV6-1 and TRBJ1-4; TRBD1 is a possible D gene (6 bases). The CDR3 has 18 residues. Germline lookup yields CDR1 MNHNS and CDR2 SASEGT. The CDR3 sequence is CASSEADAHRDPDSPLFF. The DNA read from the CDR3 is TGTGCCAGCAGTGAAGCAGACGCTCACAGGGACCCGGATTCACCA.

In the case of this clone: Read coverage stops 3 residues before the CDR3 terminus; the germline J gene supplies the remainder. The chain recombines TRBV5-4 with TRBJ1-2, with D tentatively TRBD1 (6 bases). Germline lookup yields CDR1 SGHNT and CDR2 YYREEE (reference sequence). V was cut by 9 bases and J by 6 bases, with 24 bases left in between. The CDR3 has 15 residues. CDR3 DNA (partial): TGTGCCACCCGAGATCGGGGGGCCCCTACGGATGGC. Protein product: CATRDRGAPTDG. The CDR3, in full, reads CATRDRGAPTDGYTF.

A remark on this clone: The read finishes 3 residues shy of the CDR3 end, and the germline J gene is used to complete it. J is TRBJ1-1 and V is TRBV2, with a weak D call TRBD1 (6 bases). Germline CDR1 is SNHLY and CDR2 is FYNNEI. Trimming removed 3 bases at V and 4 bases at J, with 12 bases between. CDR3 size: 14 residues. The DNA read from the CDR3 is TGTGCCAGCAGTGATCAGGGGAGGGCCACTGAA. Residues: CASSDQGRATE. The whole CDR3 sequence is CASSDQGRATEAFF.

Of note for this clone: The read is 3 residues too short to cover the CDR3 end, so that end is filled in from the germline J gene. The chain has TRBV28 and TRBJ1-5; tentative D call: TRBD1 (6 bases). V was pared by 7 bases and J by 4 bases, with 17 bases between. This CDR3 is built from 15 residues. Germline CDR1 and CDR2: MDHEN and SYDVKM. The sequenced part of the CDR3 DNA is TGTGCCAGCAAAGCGACTGGGACACCAAATCAGCCC. Translated: CASKATGTPNQP. The CDR3 as a whole reads CASKATGTPNQPQHF.

Comment on this clone: The missing CDR3 end, 3 residues past where the read stops, is filled in from the germline J gene. This chain uses TRBV7-8 with TRBJ2-4, with D maybe TRBD1 (6 bases). Germline CDR1 is SGHVS and CDR2 is FQNEAQ. The CDR3 spans 14 residues. CDR3 DNA, as far as it was read: TGTGCCAGCAGCTTAACAGGGCCCCGACATGGT. Its protein product is CASSLTGPRHG. The complete CDR3 reads CASSLTGPRHGQYF.